This record covers a single T cell receptor (beta chain). What it recognizes is unknown. The protocol was immunoSEQ multiplex PCR, while the TCRdb copy is restricted to in-frame clones and leaves out a portion. The sample contains about 58,000 clones, approximately 88% of which appear only once. The record originates from a study of OX40 agonist ivuxolimab in advanced cancers. Study-level information: Approximately 41% of patients had received prior checkpoint inhibitor therapy.

The study, taken as a whole, reports: The mean number of expanded clones was higher in CD8+ T cells than in CD4+. With doses of 0.1 to 3.0 mg/kg, CD4+ and CD8+ blood T cells had undergone clonal expansion by week 6.

In germline, CDR1 is LGHNA, CDR2 YSLEER. This CDR3 contains 16 residues. The J segment lost 6 bases and the V segment lost 5 bases, leaving 12 bases of the junction unmatched. V and J are TRBV4-3 and TRBJ2-1; 8 bases are a match to TRBD2. The TCR sequence derives from an adult with an advanced solid tumor such as melanoma, head and neck, liver or kidney cancer. The source material was CD4+ or CD8+ T cells sorted from blood, sampled in a trial of the OX40 agonist ivuxolimab. The CDR3 region has the DNA TGCGCCAGCAGCTGGGGGCCGGCGGGAGGTATCAATGAGCAGTTCTTC. It codes for CASSWGPAGGINEQFF.